These 9 T cell receptor beta chains originate from one sample sequenced in a study of response to subunit inactivated influenza vaccine. One entry per CDR3 protein, called by TCRdb with MiXCR from the RT-PCR reads. The sample holds about 620,000 distinct CDR3 sequences, roughly 12% seen once. Material: PBMCs from blood, obtained on the day of vaccination. All receptors come from a man aged 45-65 years who received an inactivated influenza vaccine.

This clonotype was counted a few times. As DNA, the CDR3 is TGCAGTGCTAGAGTCGGCGGAACCTACAATGAGCAGTTCTTC. Translated, it gives CSARVGGTYNEQFF. V gene TRBV20-1 combines with J gene TRBJ2-1; D call uncertain. Germline CDR1 reads DFQATT; CDR2 reads SNEGSKA (reference sequence). There are 14 residues in the CDR3. Deletions cut 1 base from V and 2 bases from J, with 9 bases between.

This clonotype was counted ten times or more. This chain connects TRBV6-5 to TRBJ2-3; 7 nucleotides agree with TRBD2. CDR3 length equals 15 residues. The germline gives CDR1 MNHEY, CDR2 SVGAGI. The V gene end was trimmed by 2 bases and the J gene end by 2 bases; junction bases not matched to a gene: 4. CDR3 protein: CASSYGRGVTDTQYF. CDR3 coding DNA: TGTGCCAGCAGTTACGGACGGGGGGTCACAGATACGCAGTATTTT.

This clonotype was detected only a few times. The rearrangement links TRBV5-1 to TRBJ2-1; TRBD1 matches 9 bases. The CDR3 runs 18 residues. Germline V gives CDR1 SGHRS, CDR2 YFSETQ. V shed 4 bases and J 4 bases; nucleotides not matched to a gene: 15. CDR3 sequence reads: CASSRNSGTGRSYNEQFF. The CDR3 nucleotides are TGCGCCAGCAGCCGAAACAGCGGGACAGGGCGATCTTACAATGAGCAGTTCTTC.

This clonotype has a count of ten or more. The rearrangement joins TRBV28 to TRBJ2-7; D tentatively reads TRBD1 or TRBD2 (6 bases each). Trimming stripped 5 bases from V and 6 bases from J, with 17 bases between. Germline CDR1 is MDHEN and CDR2 is SYDVKM. The CDR3 runs to 14 residues. The CDR3 DNA reads as TGTGCCAGCAGTCACCATACTGGGGGGCCCGAGCAGTACTTC. The encoded protein is CASSHHTGGPEQYF.

V usage is TRBV7-8 and J usage is TRBJ2-2; a possible D gene is TRBD1 (5 bases). This CDR3 contains 14 residues. Trimming cost V 3 bases and J 5 bases, with 10 bases left between them. Germline V lookup: CDR1 SGHVS, CDR2 FQNEAQ. CDR3 sequence (DNA): TGTGCCAGCAGCTTTTCAGGGCGTACCGGGGAGCTGTTTTTT. Translating it yields CASSFSGRTGELFF.

This clonotype has only a few counts. The chain is built from TRBV6-1 and TRBJ2-7; D unclear. The CDR3 consists of 17 residues. Germline values: CDR1 MNHNS, CDR2 SASEGT. V dropped 6 bases and J dropped 0 bases, with 21 bases sitting between them. CDR3 protein: CASSSYPHSESSYEQYF. For the CDR3, the DNA is TGTGCCAGCAGCTCGTACCCACACAGTGAGAGCTCCTACGAGCAGTACTTC.

The sample holds a few counts of this clonotype. The rearrangement links TRBV4-1 to TRBJ2-7, with D maybe TRBD1 (6 bases). The CDR3 is 14 amino acids. Germline V gene sequence: CDR1 MGHRA, CDR2 YSYEKL. V lost 2 bases, J lost 3 bases, and 11 bases lay in between. The CDR3 loop is CASSQSQGNYEQYF. The CDR3 region has the DNA TGCGCCAGCAGCCAATCTCAGGGGAACTACGAGCAGTACTTC.

V gene TRBV24-1 combines with J gene TRBJ2-2; D is perhaps TRBD2 (7 bases). V lost 2 bases and J 4 bases, leaving 16 bases between the germline ends. This CDR3 contains 17 residues. Germline V CDR1 and CDR2: KGHDR, SFDVKD. DNA of the CDR3: TGTGCCACCAGTGATTCTGCCTCGGGGGGCGGCACCGGGGAGCTGTTTTTT. Its protein product is CATSDSASGGGTGELFF.

This clonotype has a count of ten or more. CDR3 coding DNA: TGCAGCGTGTTAGGGGTCGAGAACACCGGGGAGCTGTTTTTT. It is translated as CSVLGVENTGELFF. The V call is TRBV29-1, the J call TRBJ2-2; D may be TRBD1 (5 bases). Germline values: CDR1 SQVTM, CDR2 ANQGSEA. V lost 6 bases and J lost 1, with 12 bases in between. The length of the CDR3 is 14 residues.